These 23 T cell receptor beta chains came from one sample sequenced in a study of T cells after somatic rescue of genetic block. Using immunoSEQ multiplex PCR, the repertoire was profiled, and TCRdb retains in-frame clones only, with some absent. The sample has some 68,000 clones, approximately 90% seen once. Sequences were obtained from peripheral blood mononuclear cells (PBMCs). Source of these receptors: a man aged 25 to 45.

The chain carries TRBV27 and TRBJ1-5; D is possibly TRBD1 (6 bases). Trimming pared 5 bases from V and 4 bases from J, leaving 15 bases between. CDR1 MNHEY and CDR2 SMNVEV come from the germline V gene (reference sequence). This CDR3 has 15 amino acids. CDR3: CASSISGTPNQPQHF. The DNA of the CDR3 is TGTGCCAGCAGTATCTCCGGGACACCGAATCAGCCCCAGCATTTT.

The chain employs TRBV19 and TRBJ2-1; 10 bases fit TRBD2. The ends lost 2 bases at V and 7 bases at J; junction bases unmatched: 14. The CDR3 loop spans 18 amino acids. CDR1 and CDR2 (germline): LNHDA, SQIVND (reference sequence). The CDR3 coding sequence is TGTGCCAGTAGTATAAAAGGGACCACGGGACTAGCGCTAAATGAGCAGTTCTTC. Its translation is CASSIKGTTGLALNEQFF.

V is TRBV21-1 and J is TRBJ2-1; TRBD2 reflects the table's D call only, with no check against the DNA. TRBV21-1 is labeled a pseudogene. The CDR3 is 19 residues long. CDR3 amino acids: CASSPGLAGRRRADNEQFF. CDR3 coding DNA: TGTGCCAGCAGCCCGGGACTAGCGGGGAGGCGGCGAGCAGACAATGAGCAGTTCTTC.

Here the CDR3 DNA reads TGTGCCAGCAGCTTCTCCTACAATGAGCAGTTCTTC. It translates to CASSFSYNEQFF. The chain has TRBV11-2 and TRBJ2-1; no clear D. Trimming shortened V by 3 bases and J by 0 bases, and 0 bases separated the two germline ends. The CDR3 has 12 residues. CDR1 is SGHAT, CDR2 FQNNGV, per germline.

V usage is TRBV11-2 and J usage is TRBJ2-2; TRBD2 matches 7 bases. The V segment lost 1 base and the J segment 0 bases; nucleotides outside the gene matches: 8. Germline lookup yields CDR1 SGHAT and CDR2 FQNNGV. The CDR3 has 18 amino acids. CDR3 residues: CASSLGRRLAPNTGELFF. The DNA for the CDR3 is TGTGCCAGCAGCTTAGGCCGGAGACTAGCTCCGAACACCGGGGAGCTGTTTTTT.

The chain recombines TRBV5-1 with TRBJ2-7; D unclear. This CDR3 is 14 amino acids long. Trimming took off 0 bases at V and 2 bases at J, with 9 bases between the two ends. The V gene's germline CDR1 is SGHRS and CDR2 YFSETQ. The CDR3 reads CASSLGTAAYEQYF. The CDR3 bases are TGCGCCAGCAGCTTGGGAACAGCAGCCTACGAGCAGTACTTC.

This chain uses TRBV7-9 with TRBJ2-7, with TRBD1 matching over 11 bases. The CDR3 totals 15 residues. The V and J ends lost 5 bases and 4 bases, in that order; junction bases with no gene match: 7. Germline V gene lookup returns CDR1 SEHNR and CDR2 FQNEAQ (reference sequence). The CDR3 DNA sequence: TGTGCCAGCAGCGAACCGGGACAGGGGGGGTACGAGCAGTACTTC. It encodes CASSEPGQGGYEQYF.

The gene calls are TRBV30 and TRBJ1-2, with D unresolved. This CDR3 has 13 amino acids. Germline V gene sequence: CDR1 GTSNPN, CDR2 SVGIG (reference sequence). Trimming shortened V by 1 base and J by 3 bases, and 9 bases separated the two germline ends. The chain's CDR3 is CAWSGLSDYGYTF. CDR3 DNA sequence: TGTGCCTGGAGTGGCCTCTCGGACTATGGCTACACCTTC.

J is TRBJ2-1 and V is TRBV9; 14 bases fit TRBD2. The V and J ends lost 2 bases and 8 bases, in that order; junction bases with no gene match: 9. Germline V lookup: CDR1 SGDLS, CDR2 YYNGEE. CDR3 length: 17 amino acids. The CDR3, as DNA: TGTGCCAGCAGCGTTGAAGTGACTAGCGGGGGGGCGGATGAGCAGTTCTTC. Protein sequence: CASSVEVTSGGADEQFF. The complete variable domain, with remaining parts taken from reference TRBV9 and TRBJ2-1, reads DSGVTQTPKHLITATGQRVTLRCSPRSGDLSVYWYQQSLDQGLQFLIQYYNGEERAKGNILERFSAQQFPDLHSELNLSSLELGDSALYFCASSVEVTSGGADEQFFGPGTRLTVL.

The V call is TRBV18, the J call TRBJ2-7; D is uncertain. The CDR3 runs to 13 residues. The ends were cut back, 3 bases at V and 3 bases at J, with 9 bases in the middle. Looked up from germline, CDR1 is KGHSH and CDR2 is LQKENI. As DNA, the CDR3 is TGTGCCAGCTCACCCCAGGAATACTACGAGCAGTACTTC. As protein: CASSPQEYYEQYF.

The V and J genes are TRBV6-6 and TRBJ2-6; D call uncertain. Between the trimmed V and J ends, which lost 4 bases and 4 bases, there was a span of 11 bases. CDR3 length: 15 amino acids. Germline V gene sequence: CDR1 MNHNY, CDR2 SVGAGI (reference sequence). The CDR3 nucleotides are TGTGCCAGCAGTTTCCCAACCCCCGGGGCCAACGTCCTGACTTTC. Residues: CASSFPTPGANVLTF.

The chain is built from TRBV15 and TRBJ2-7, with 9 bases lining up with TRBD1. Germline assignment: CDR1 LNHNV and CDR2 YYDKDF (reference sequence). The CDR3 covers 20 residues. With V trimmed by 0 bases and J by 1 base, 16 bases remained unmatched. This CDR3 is CATSRDRGPVQGARSYEQYF. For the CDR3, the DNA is TGTGCCACCAGCAGAGATCGTGGGCCGGTACAGGGGGCAAGGTCCTACGAGCAGTACTTC.

In DNA form, the CDR3 reads TGTGCCAGCAGTGAAGGGGACAATCAGCCCCAGCATTTT. This gives the protein CASSEGDNQPQHF. The chain employs TRBV25-1 and TRBJ1-5; D is uncertain. The germline V gene encodes CDR1 MGHDK and CDR2 SYGVNS. Trimming took 2 bases from V and 3 from J, leaving 5 bases between them. This CDR3 region has 13 residues.

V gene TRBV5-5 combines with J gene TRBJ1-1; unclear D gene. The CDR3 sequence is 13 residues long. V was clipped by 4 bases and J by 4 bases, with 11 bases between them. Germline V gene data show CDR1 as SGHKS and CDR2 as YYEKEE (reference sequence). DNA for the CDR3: TGTGCCAGCAGCCTCGGTACAACCACTGAAGCTTTCTTT. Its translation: CASSLGTTTEAFF.

CDR3 sequence: CASSLEYGTGRIGELFF. The CDR3 region has the DNA TGCGCCAGCAGCTTGGAATACGGGACAGGGCGGATCGGGGAGCTGTTTTTT. The gene calls are TRBV5-1 and TRBJ2-2; TRBD1 matches 9 bases. The CDR3 length is 17 residues. V shed 0 bases, J shed 7 bases, and the junction held 10 bases outside the gene matches. Germline CDR1 and CDR2: SGHRS and YFSETQ.

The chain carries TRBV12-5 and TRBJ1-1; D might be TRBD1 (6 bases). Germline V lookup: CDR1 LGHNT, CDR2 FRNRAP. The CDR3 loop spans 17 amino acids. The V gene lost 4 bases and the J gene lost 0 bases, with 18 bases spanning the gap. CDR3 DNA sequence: TGTGCTAGTGGTTGGGGGGGGCAGAGTGGGATGAACACTGAAGCTTTCTTT. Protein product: CASGWGGQSGMNTEAFF.

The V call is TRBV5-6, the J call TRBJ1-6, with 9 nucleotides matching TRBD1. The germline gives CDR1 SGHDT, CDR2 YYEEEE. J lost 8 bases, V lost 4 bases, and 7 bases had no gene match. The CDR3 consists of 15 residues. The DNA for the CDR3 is TGTGCCAGCAGCCCCGGACAGGGGTTGGATTCACCCCTCCACTTT. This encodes CASSPGQGLDSPLHF.

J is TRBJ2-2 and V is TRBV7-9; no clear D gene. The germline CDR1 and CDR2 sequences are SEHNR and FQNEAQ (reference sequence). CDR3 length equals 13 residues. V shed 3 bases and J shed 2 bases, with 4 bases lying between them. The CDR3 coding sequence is TGTGCCAGCAGCTTGATTAACACCGGGGAGCTGTTTTTT. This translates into CASSLINTGELFF.

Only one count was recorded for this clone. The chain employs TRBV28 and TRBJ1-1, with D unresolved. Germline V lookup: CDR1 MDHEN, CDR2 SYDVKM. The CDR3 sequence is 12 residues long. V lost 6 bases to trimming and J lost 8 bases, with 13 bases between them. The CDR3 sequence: CASSSPYREAFF. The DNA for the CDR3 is TGTGCCAGCAGCTCTCCTTATAGGGAAGCTTTCTTT.

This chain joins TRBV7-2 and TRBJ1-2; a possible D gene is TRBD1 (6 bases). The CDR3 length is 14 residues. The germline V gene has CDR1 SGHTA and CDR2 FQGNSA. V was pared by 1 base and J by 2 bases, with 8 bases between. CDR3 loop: CASSLGGGNYGYTF. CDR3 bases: TGTGCCAGCAGCTTAGGAGGGGGGAACTATGGCTACACCTTC.

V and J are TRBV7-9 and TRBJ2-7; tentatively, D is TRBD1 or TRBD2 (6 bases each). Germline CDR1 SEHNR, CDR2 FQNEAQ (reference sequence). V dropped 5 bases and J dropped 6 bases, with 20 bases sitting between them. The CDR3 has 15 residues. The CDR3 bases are TGTGCCAGCAGCCCCCGGGGGCAGGGGTTTTCCGAGCAGTACTTC. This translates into CASSPRGQGFSEQYF.

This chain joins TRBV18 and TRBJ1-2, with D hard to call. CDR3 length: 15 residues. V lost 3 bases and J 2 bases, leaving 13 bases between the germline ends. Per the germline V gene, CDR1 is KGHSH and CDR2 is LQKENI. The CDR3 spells CASSPATTSNYGYTF. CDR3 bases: TGTGCCAGCTCACCGGCCACAACCTCAAACTATGGCTACACCTTC.

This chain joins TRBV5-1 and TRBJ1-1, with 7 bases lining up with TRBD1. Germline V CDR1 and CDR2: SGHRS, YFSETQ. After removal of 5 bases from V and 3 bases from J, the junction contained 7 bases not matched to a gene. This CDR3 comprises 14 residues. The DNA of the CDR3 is TGCGCCAGCAGGACAGGGCGATCGGACACTGAAGCTTTCTTT. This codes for CASRTGRSDTEAFF.